The 13 T cell receptor beta chains reported below all come from one sample, sequenced in a study of graft-versus-host responses after intestinal transplantation (dated by TCRdb to about 2021). The time point label for this specimen denotes: cells obtained before transplantation from donor or recipient. Their antigen targets remain unknown. The method behind the library was the immunoSEQ multiplex PCR assay. As stored in TCRdb, this immuneACCESS dataset retains in-frame rearrangements with V and J assigned. A fraction of the clones does not appear; measured against another copy, unresolved V genes explain less than half of the discrepancy, and the remainder lacks a known reason. The sample table contains fewer than 90,000 clones; only one count was recorded for about 94% of them. Around 0.18% of the sample rests with the top ten. Material: unstimulated CD4+ T cells sorted from spleen or lymph node cells, obtained before transplant. These receptors were obtained from a human donor who was the organ donor for an intestinal transplant.

The chain couples TRBV28 to TRBJ2-7, with TRBD1 matching 10 bases. Trimming cost V 5 bases and J 5 bases; bases outside gene matches: 9. The germline gives CDR1 MDHEN, CDR2 SYDVKM. This CDR3 has 15 residues. CDR3 DNA sequence: TGTGCCAGCAGTGATCCGGGACAGGGGCGACACGAGCAGTACTTC. Protein sequence: CASSDPGQGRHEQYF.

The chain employs TRBV7-3 and TRBJ1-1; no clear D gene. Trimming pared 2 bases from V and 2 bases from J, leaving 6 bases between. Per germline, CDR1 SGHTA and CDR2 FQGTGA. CDR3 length: 13 residues. As DNA, the CDR3 is TGTGCCAGCAGCTTAGGAATCAACACTGAAGCTTTCTTT. Encoded protein: CASSLGINTEAFF.

The rearrangement links TRBV7-9 to TRBJ1-3; no clear D gene. There are 14 residues in the CDR3. The germline V and J ends were trimmed by 5 bases and 0 bases, with 8 bases remaining between them. Germline CDR1 is SEHNR and CDR2 is FQNEAQ (reference sequence). CDR3 amino acids: CASSVTSSGNTIYF. CDR3 nucleotide sequence: TGTGCCAGCAGCGTCACTTCCTCTGGAAACACCATATATTTT.

The chain employs TRBV7-2 and TRBJ2-7; D unresolved. Germline values: CDR1 SGHTA, CDR2 FQGNSA. Trimming pared 0 bases from V and 0 bases from J, leaving 12 bases between. The CDR3 contains 16 residues. The chain's CDR3 is CASSLAAGPSSYEQYF. The CDR3 coding sequence is TGTGCCAGCAGCTTAGCAGCCGGGCCAAGCTCCTACGAGCAGTACTTC.

DNA for the CDR3: TGTGCCACCAGCAGGGGTAGCGGGGCAGCCGGAAACAATGAGCAGTTCTTC. The encoded protein is CATSRGSGAAGNNEQFF. The V and J genes are TRBV15 and TRBJ2-1, with 8 bases fitting TRBD2. The V gene end was trimmed by 3 bases and the J gene end by 5 bases; junction bases not matched to a gene: 12. This CDR3 contains 17 residues. Germline values: CDR1 LNHNV, CDR2 YYDKDF (reference sequence).

This clone was picked up one time. Other DNA sequences from this sample encode an identical CDR3 as well. The J gene is TRBJ2-3, the V gene TRBV18; D unclear. Per the germline V gene, CDR1 is KGHSH and CDR2 is LQKENI. The germline V and J ends were trimmed by 1 base and 4 bases, with 9 bases remaining between them. CDR3 length equals 14 residues. CDR3 DNA sequence: TGTGCCAGCTCACCACTGGCTGGCGCAGATACGCAGTATTTT. Protein product: CASSPLAGADTQYF.

The chain carries TRBV13 and TRBJ1-2; D remains ambiguous. Germline CDR1 and CDR2: PRHDT and FYEKMQ (reference sequence). Trimming stripped 5 bases from V and 1 base from J, with 5 bases between. This CDR3 is built from 12 residues. This CDR3 reads CASSRLNYGYTF. For the CDR3, the DNA is TGTGCCAGCAGCCGCCTTAACTATGGCTACACCTTC.

The chain carries TRBV4-2 and TRBJ1-4, with D perhaps matching TRBD1 (5 bases). CDR1 and CDR2 (germline): LGHNA, YNFKEQ. The CDR3 loop spans 18 amino acids. V was shortened by 0 bases and J by 3 bases, with 17 bases between the two germline ends. Written as DNA, the CDR3 is TGTGCCAGCAGCCAAGAGGAGACAGCCACCGAGTCTAATGAAAAACTGTTTTTT. It translates to CASSQEETATESNEKLFF.

This sequence joins TRBV6-4 and TRBJ1-5, with unresolved D. Trimming cost V 4 bases and J 5 bases, with 9 bases left between them. This CDR3 spans 13 amino acids. The V gene's germline CDR1 is MRHNA and CDR2 SNTAGT. In DNA, the CDR3 is TGTGCCAGCAGTGGAGAGGTCGATCAGCCCCAGCATTTT. Residues: CASSGEVDQPQHF.

The V call is TRBV15, the J call TRBJ2-3, with D possibly TRBD2 on 6 matching bases. Per the germline V gene, CDR1 is LNHNV and CDR2 is YYDKDF (reference sequence). Trimming took off 0 bases at V and 2 bases at J, with 12 bases between the two ends. The CDR3 is made up of 16 amino acids. The CDR3 protein is CATSRDEGGYTDTQYF. DNA for the CDR3: TGTGCCACCAGCAGAGATGAGGGAGGATACACAGATACGCAGTATTTT.

The CDR3 nucleotides read TGTGCCAGCAGTCTAACGGGATCTCGCGCAGATACGCAGTATTTT. Translation gives CASSLTGSRADTQYF. The chain recombines TRBV28 with TRBJ2-3; D is possibly TRBD2 (5 bases). V lost 5 bases, J lost 4 bases, and 16 bases lay in between. This CDR3 region has 15 residues. Germline-derived CDR1 and CDR2 are MDHEN and SYDVKM.

This clone came up a few times. This chain uses TRBV6-1 with TRBJ1-2; possible D gene TRBD1, 6 bases. Trimming pared 5 bases from V and 2 bases from J, leaving 9 bases between. CDR1 is MNHNS, CDR2 SASEGT, per germline. CDR3 size: 13 residues. CDR3 residues: CASSPQGNYGYTF. CDR3 nucleotides: TGTGCCAGCAGTCCACAGGGAAACTATGGCTACACCTTC.

This chain joins TRBV7-9 and TRBJ1-4, with D possibly being TRBD1 (6 bases). This CDR3 region has 12 residues. Germline V gives CDR1 SEHNR, CDR2 FQNEAQ (reference sequence). The ends were cut back, 4 bases at V and 8 bases at J, with 8 bases in the middle. The CDR3 is CASSSQGEKLFF. CDR3 in DNA: TGTGCCAGCAGCTCACAGGGAGAAAAACTGTTTTTT.